This T cell receptor (beta chain) was profiled in a study of regulatory T cells in long-lasting Graves disease. Study-wide context: With positive TSH receptor antibodies and over 5 years of antithyroid drugs, Graves' disease was considered persistent. Study-level results: The analysis examined peripheral blood only and excluded thyroid tissue. Persistent disease was characterized by preferential usage of TRBV28, TRBJ1-2 and TRBJ2-5.

Arm-PCR of CDR3 regions and iRepertoire HTBI primers were the basis on which TCR beta libraries were built. MiXCR, run by TCRdb on the multiplex PCR reads, gives a single entry per CDR3 protein. The sample lists 400,000 to 500,000 distinct CDR3 sequences; approximately 22% were seen once. The CDR3 consists of 14 residues. The germline gives CDR1 MNHNS, CDR2 SASEGT. V lost 8 bases to trimming and J lost 3 bases; unmatched junction nucleotides: 4. The table lists this clonotype with many counts. Antigen unknown. Sample time point: persistent/refractory GD, antithyroid drugs over 5 years with positive TRAb. Scientists built the TCR library using RNA that was extracted from PBMCs.

The source material was peripheral blood mononuclear cells (PBMCs), sampled when the disease was refractory, from a patient treated with antithyroid drugs. The chain links TRBV6-1 to TRBJ2-2, with 9 bases that match TRBD1. The source is a female donor with Graves disease. The CDR3: CASGGTGYTGELFF. The CDR3 region has the DNA TGTGCCAGCGGGGGGACAGGGTACACCGGGGAGCTGTTTTTT.